This entry lists 18 T cell receptor beta chains sequenced from one sample in a study of T cells after yellow fever vaccination. TCRdb re-called the 5' RACE reads with MiXCR, one entry per CDR3 protein. This repertoire shows nearly 550,000 distinct CDR3 sequences, roughly 19% found once; its top ten account for 14%. The material was PBMCs, obtained 15 days after the yellow fever booster vaccination. The receptor source for this set is a man aged 25 to 40 who received the YFV17D yellow fever vaccine.

This clonotype was seen only a few times. The chain uses TRBV20-1 and TRBJ2-1; 9 nucleotides align to TRBD2. The ends lost 5 bases at V and 9 bases at J; junction bases unmatched: 14. This CDR3 is 15 amino acids long. The germline CDR1 and CDR2 sequences are DFQATT and SNEGSKA (reference sequence). CDR3 in amino acids: CSAAKPSGMVGEQFF. CDR3 bases: TGCAGTGCTGCTAAACCTAGCGGGATGGTTGGTGAGCAGTTCTTC.

This chain connects TRBV5-1 to TRBJ2-7; D is uncertain. Germline assignment: CDR1 SGHRS and CDR2 YFSETQ. This CDR3 contains 16 residues. Deletions cut 0 bases from V and 5 bases from J, with 18 bases between. For the CDR3, the DNA is TGCGCCAGCAGCTTGGGTTTAGTACGTGGCCTGGACGAGCAGTACTTC. Encoded protein: CASSLGLVRGLDEQYF.

The rearrangement links TRBV24-1 to TRBJ2-7, with D possibly matching TRBD2 (5 bases). Germline V gene sequence: CDR1 KGHDR, CDR2 SFDVKD. CDR3 length: 13 residues. Trimming left V 4 bases short and J 1 base short, with 7 bases between. CDR3 sequence: CATSEGGSYEQYF. The CDR3 nucleotides are TGTGCCACCAGTGAAGGCGGGTCCTACGAGCAGTACTTC.

This clonotype has a single count. The chain carries TRBV6-2 or TRBV6-3 and TRBJ2-4, with D unresolved. Germline CDR1 is MNHEY and CDR2 is SVGEGT. This CDR3 is built from 14 residues. V dropped 6 bases and J dropped 5 bases, with 14 bases sitting between them. The CDR3 region is CASRNPLGENIQYF. CDR3 coding DNA: TGTGCCAGCAGGAACCCCCTTGGTGAAAACATTCAGTACTTC.

This clonotype was recorded a few times. J is TRBJ2-3 and V is TRBV18; D call uncertain. Trimming shortened V by 3 bases and J by 5 bases, and 12 bases separated the two germline ends. The CDR3 runs to 14 residues. Germline-derived CDR1 and CDR2 are KGHSH and LQKENI. CDR3 in amino acids: CASSPATRRDTQYF. The CDR3 coding sequence is TGTGCCAGCTCACCCGCGACCAGGAGAGATACGCAGTATTTT.

This clonotype was seen a few times. The chain is built from TRBV29-1 and TRBJ2-1; D uncertain. Trimming shortened V by 5 bases and J by 5 bases, and 10 bases separated the two germline ends. Per germline, CDR1 SQVTM and CDR2 ANQGSEA. This CDR3 has 12 residues. Written as DNA, the CDR3 is TGCAGCGTTTCCAGCGTCGACAATGAGCAGTTCTTC. Residues: CSVSSVDNEQFF.

This clonotype has only a few counts. The chain employs TRBV18 and TRBJ1-2; TRBD1 aligns across 8 bases. The length of the CDR3 is 15 residues. Losses at the gene ends were 3 bases for V and 4 bases for J; bases not matched to a gene: 7. CDR1 and CDR2 from the germline V gene are KGHSH and LQKENI. Here the CDR3 reads CASSPGQGATYGYTF. CDR3 coding DNA: TGTGCCAGCTCACCCGGACAGGGAGCTACCTATGGCTACACCTTC.

This clonotype was seen more than once but under ten times. V gene TRBV5-4 combines with J gene TRBJ2-2, with D unresolved. The CDR3 consists of 15 residues. V was shortened by 5 bases and J by 0 bases, with 11 bases between the two germline ends. Germline CDR1 is SGHNT and CDR2 is YYREEE (reference sequence). Here the CDR3 reads CASSAARTNTGELFF. The CDR3 DNA follows: TGTGCCAGCAGTGCGGCACGGACGAACACCGGGGAGCTGTTTTTT.

This clonotype was observed at least ten times. The chain is built from TRBV27 and TRBJ2-3, with 8 bases that match TRBD2. The CDR3 runs 16 residues. Germline V gives CDR1 MNHEY, CDR2 SMNVEV (reference sequence). J lost 4 bases, V lost 0 bases, and 6 bases had no gene match. CDR3 sequence: CASSLSSGGPADTQYF. The DNA of the CDR3 is TGTGCCAGCAGTTTATCGTCGGGAGGGCCAGCAGATACGCAGTATTTT.

This clonotype was seen more than once but under ten times. J is TRBJ1-1 and V is TRBV18; the match to TRBD1 covers 8 bases. Germline trimming cut 6 bases from V and 5 bases from J; bases unmatched to any gene: 2. Looked up from germline, CDR1 is KGHSH and CDR2 is LQKENI. This CDR3 spans 12 amino acids. CDR3 loop: CASSRGPTEAFF. CDR3 DNA: TGTGCCAGCTCCAGGGGGCCGACTGAAGCTTTCTTT.

This clonotype was observed a handful of times. CDR3 in amino acids: CATSRRLAGLGPQYF. CDR3 nucleotides: TGTGCCACCAGCAGACGACTAGCGGGGCTAGGGCCGCAGTACTTC. The chain has TRBV15 and TRBJ2-7; TRBD2 agrees at 11 bases. J gave up 9 bases and V 2 bases, and 9 bases lay outside the gene matches. Germline V gene lookup returns CDR1 LNHNV and CDR2 YYDKDF (reference sequence). The CDR3 runs to 15 residues.

This clonotype has only a few counts. The genes are TRBV9 and TRBJ1-2; D gene uncertain. Trimming stripped 5 bases from V and 4 bases from J, with 9 bases between. Germline lookup yields CDR1 SGDLS and CDR2 YYNGEE. The CDR3 runs 12 residues. CDR3 bases: TGTGCCAGCAGGAGGGAGACCTATGGCTACACCTTC. Its translation is CASRRETYGYTF.

This chain joins TRBV6-2 or TRBV6-3 and TRBJ2-5; 14 bases are shared with TRBD2. Germline CDR1 MNHEY, CDR2 SVGEGT. The CDR3 has 15 residues. Trimming at V came to 5 bases and at J to 5 bases, leaving 4 bases not matched to a gene. CDR3 residues: CASSTRLAGGETQYF. The CDR3 region has the DNA TGTGCCAGCAGTACACGACTAGCGGGAGGGGAGACCCAGTACTTC.

The V call is TRBV5-5, the J call TRBJ2-1; D is unclear. The CDR3 runs 13 residues. The germline V and J ends were trimmed by 4 bases and 8 bases, with 13 bases remaining between them. Germline V gives CDR1 SGHKS, CDR2 YYEKEE (reference sequence). CDR3 sequence reads: CASSTLGEDEQFF. The CDR3 nucleotides read TGTGCCAGCAGCACCCTGGGTGAGGATGAGCAGTTCTTC.

This chain joins TRBV20-1 and TRBJ2-2, with D possibly matching TRBD1 (6 bases). V was pared by 6 bases and J by 5 bases, with 19 bases between. This CDR3 is built from 15 residues. Germline lookup yields CDR1 DFQATT and CDR2 SNEGSKA (reference sequence). CDR3 in amino acids: CSARRNRVGTGELFF. DNA of the CDR3: TGCAGTGCACGCCGTAACAGGGTCGGGACCGGGGAGCTGTTTTTT.

The chain recombines TRBV5-8 with TRBJ1-1; 7 nucleotides line up with TRBD1. The germline CDR1 and CDR2 sequences are SGHTS and YDEGEE. The CDR3 has 15 amino acids. The ends lost 3 bases at V and 3 bases at J; junction bases unmatched: 8. CDR3 coding DNA: TGTGCCAGCAGCTCCATGAAGGGGGCTTACACTGAAGCTTTCTTT. Its protein product is CASSSMKGAYTEAFF.

This clonotype was detected only a few times. The chain carries TRBV7-6 and TRBJ2-7; 12 bases are shared with TRBD2. The CDR3 has 20 amino acids. CDR1 SGHVS and CDR2 FNYEAQ come from the germline V gene. Trimming cost V 0 bases and J 0 bases; bases outside gene matches: 12. CDR3 coding DNA: TGTGCCAGCAGCTTAGCATCGGCTAGCGGGAGGGCGAGGAGCTCCTACGAGCAGTACTTC. Residues: CASSLASASGRARSSYEQYF. Complete variable domain (other parts from reference TRBV7-6 and TRBJ2-7): GAGVSQSPRYKVTKRGQDVALRCDPISGHVSLYWYRQALGQGPEFLTYFNYEAQQDKSGLPNDRFSAERPEGSISTLTIQRTEQRDSAMYRCASSLASASGRARSSYEQYFGPGTRLTVT.

The rearrangement links TRBV9 to TRBJ2-7; D not resolved. The ends were cut back, 7 bases at V and 0 bases at J, with 11 bases in the middle. The germline CDR1 and CDR2 sequences are SGDLS and YYNGEE. The CDR3 contains 13 residues. The CDR3 sequence: CASGPDSSYEQYF. The CDR3 nucleotides are TGTGCCAGCGGCCCAGATAGCTCCTACGAGCAGTACTTC.